The sample holds many counts of the clone carrying this T cell receptor beta chain. Its antigen is still unknown. This sample was taken from a study of spatial heterogeneity in lung cancer. This CDR3 spans 12 amino acids. Germline CDR1 and CDR2: DFQATT and SNEGSKA (reference sequence). The V end lost 4 bases, the J end lost 0 bases, and 7 bases lay between the germline ends. Time point defined: sample taken at primary tumor resection. Tumor, nontumor lung or frozen PBMC supplied whole RNA, sequenced without sorting. Untreated early-stage non-small cell lung cancer patients, some 70 in total, were the donors. General study points: TCRs found ubiquitously expanded in tumor appeared in blood more at resection than at follow-up.

Individual TCR cDNA molecules each bore their own unique molecular identifier. One entry per CDR3 protein results from TCRdb running MiXCR on the 5' RACE reads. This sample has roughly 50,000 distinct CDR3 sequences, with 7.5% to 9% found just once. The gene calls are TRBV20-1 and TRBJ2-7; D is unclear. The sample in question was PBMCs, obtained at surgery. The origin of this receptor is a female donor with early-stage non-small cell lung cancer. DNA of the CDR3: TGCAGTGCTAAACCCACCTCCTACGAGCAGTACTTC. Translated, it gives CSAKPTSYEQYF.